A single T cell receptor (beta chain) is shown here with its context. This entry belongs to a study of blood T cell repertoires in COVID-19. Study-wide background: Samples came from the United States, Italy and Spain, spanning acute and convalescent COVID-19. T cells, B-cell-depleted T cells, or PBMCs supplied cDNA or gDNA.

Original handling: Estimation of nucleated cell counts relied on the amplification of reference gene primers. TCRdb keeps only in-frame clones here, not all; method: immunoSEQ multiplex PCR. For V, J and clone size, that table is used; D and trimming come from the DNA. The sample lists about 140,000 clones, 85% to 90% occurring once. Germline CDR1 ENHRY, CDR2 SYGVKD. J lost 1 base, V lost 10 bases, and 11 bases had no gene match. This CDR3 spans 16 amino acids. The rearrangement joins TRBV10-3 to TRBJ2-2; 8 bases are a match to TRBD2. The clonotype originates from a woman of 80 years or more with acute or convalescent COVID-19. Sequencing was done on a sample of peripheral blood. In nucleotides, the CDR3 is TGTGCCACGGACCCTAGCGGGCCTTTGAACACCGGGGAGCTGTTTTTT. It is translated as CATDPSGPLNTGELFF.